A selection of T cell receptor beta chains follows, all from one sample in a study of T cells in Graves' hyperthyroidism and ophthalmopathy. TCRdb independently ran MiXCR on the multiplex PCR reads; one entry per CDR3 protein. In the table there are 500,000 to 600,000 distinct CDR3 sequences, approximately 44% of which are singletons. The sequencing sample was made of peripheral blood or thyroid tissue (not recorded which). The source is an adult woman with Graves' disease, either hyperthyroidism or ophthalmopathy (not recorded which). The CDR3 runs from the conserved cysteine through the conserved F or W. The D gene is left open where the match is weak. Size is stated for part of the rows, as once, few or many counts, or as a class when the clone is expanded.

CDR3	DNA	D	size	J	V
CATKGNEKLFF	TGTGCCACAAAGGGTAATGAAAAACTGTTTTTT	NA	NA	TRBJ1-4	TRBV15
CASSPIQGAGETQYF	TGTGCTAGCAGCCCAATACAGGGGGCAGGAGAGACCCAGTACTTC	TRBD1	NA	TRBJ2-5	TRBV7-7
CASSQGRLETQYF	TGCGCCAGCAGCCAAGGACGGTTGGAGACCCAGTACTTC	NA	many	TRBJ2-5	TRBV4-1
CAWSLGTGGEETQYF	TGTGCCTGGAGTCTAGGGACAGGGGGCGAAGAGACCCAGTACTTC	TRBD1	NA	TRBJ2-5	TRBV30
CASSPGGAGYGYTF	TGTGCCAGCAGCCCAGGGGGCGCAGGCTATGGCTACACCTTC	TRBD1	NA	TRBJ1-2	TRBV7-2
CASSLEGTGVKPLHF	TGTGCCAGCAGTCTCGAGGGGACAGGGGTAAAGCCCCTCCACTTT	TRBD1	NA	TRBJ1-6	TRBV12-3/TRBV12-4
CSARGTVGVDTQYF	TGCAGTGCTAGGGGGACGGTTGGCGTGGATACGCAGTATTTT	NA	few	TRBJ2-3	TRBV20-1
CASSRGGGGSPLHF	TGTGCCAGCAGCCGTGGGGGGGGGGGATCACCCCTCCACTTT	NA	few	TRBJ1-6	TRBV27
CSARMTDTQYF	TGCAGTGCTAGAATGACAGATACGCAGTACTTC	NA	NA	TRBJ2-7	TRBV20-1
CASSLIGREIYEQYF	TGTGCCAGCAGTTTGATCGGAAGAGAGATCTACGAGCAGTACTTC	NA	NA	TRBJ2-7	TRBV28
CASSETLAPYEQYF	TGTGCCAGCAGTGAAACACTAGCTCCCTACGAGCAGTACTTC	NA	many	TRBJ2-7	TRBV6-1
CASSLEPGEKLFF	TGCGCCAGCAGCTTGGAGCCAGGGGAAAAACTGTTTTTT	NA	NA	TRBJ1-4	TRBV5-1
CASSFTSMETQYF	TGTGCCAGCAGCTTTACTAGTATGGAGACCCAGTACTTC	NA	NA	TRBJ2-5	TRBV7-9
CASSLGHPRRAVYGYTF	TGTGCCAGCAGTTTAGGTCACCCAAGGCGGGCGGTTTATGGCTACACCTTC	NA	many	TRBJ1-2	TRBV12-3/TRBV12-4
CSARSLAGGGTGELFF	TGCAGTGCTAGATCTCTAGCGGGAGGGGGCACCGGGGAGCTGTTTTTT	TRBD2	NA	TRBJ2-2	TRBV20-1
CSARDLGFRSPLHF	TGCAGTGCTAGAGATCTAGGGTTTCGGTCACCCCTCCACTTT	NA	NA	TRBJ1-6	TRBV20-1
CASSVAGMLDYGYTF	TGTGCCAGCAGCGTTGCGGGAATGTTAGACTATGGCTACACCTTC	NA	many	TRBJ1-2	TRBV9
CASSQVQGRGQETQYF	TGTGCCAGCAGCCAAGTTCAGGGGAGGGGACAAGAGACCCAGTACTTC	NA	many	TRBJ2-5	TRBV3-1
CASSEFSGSSYGYTF	TGTGCCAGCAGTGAATTTTCCGGTTCAAGCTATGGCTACACCTTC	NA	NA	TRBJ1-2	TRBV25-1
CACSASGNQETQYF	NA	NA	NA	TRBJ2-5	TRBV10-2
CASSEGIAYEQYF	TGTGCCAGCAGTGAAGGGATCGCCTACGAGCAGTACTTC	NA	few	TRBJ2-7	TRBV25-1
CSVEIGLGETQYF	TGCAGCGTTGAGATAGGATTGGGAGAGACCCAGTACTTC	NA	NA	TRBJ2-5	TRBV29-1
CASSDTSGEQETQYF	TGTGCCAGCAGCGATACCAGCGGGGAACAAGAGACCCAGTACTTC	TRBD2	NA	TRBJ2-5	TRBV7-2
CAIARSYEQYF	TGTGCCATCGCCCGATCCTACGAGCAGTACTTC	NA	NA	TRBJ2-7	TRBV10-3
CSARPAGQETGAFF	TGCAGTGCTAGGCCCGCAGGGCAAGAAACTGGAGCTTTCTTT	NA	NA	TRBJ1-1	TRBV20-1
CASRQGHSSGNTIYF	TGCGCCAGCAGACAGGGGCACAGCTCTGGAAACACCATATATTTT	TRBD1	NA	TRBJ1-3	TRBV5-1
CASSEYRGGDTEAFF	TGTGCCAGCAGCGAATACAGGGGTGGGGACACTGAAGCTTTCTTT	TRBD1	NA	TRBJ1-1	TRBV11-1